The TCR beta chain described here comes from a study of blood T cell repertoires in COVID-19 (dated by TCRdb to 2019 to 2021). In terms of the full investigation: Collaborator samples came from the United States, Italy and Spain and covered acute and convalescent phases of COVID-19. The material from the prospective study consisted of cDNA or gDNA derived from T cells, B-cell-depleted T cells, or PBMCs. The dataset comprised deeply sampled blood TCRbeta repertoires from subjects exposed to, actively infected with, or recovered from COVID-19. A freely available public database, intended as a resource for researchers studying the immune response to SARS-CoV-2, is where the repertoires were released. Samples were obtained from the ongoing ImmuneRACE study (first 160 participants) and from some 1,200 subjects provided by 6 global collaborators. Nearly every sample came with metadata listing a de-identified subject ID, COVID-19 status, age in years and sex. Where available, HLA class I and class II types were obtained from metadata supplied by the sample provider rather than from assay-based typing.

From cysteine to phenylalanine, the CDR3 is 20 amino acids long. This entry keeps only the CDR3 DNA: 60 bases, framed from base 1. V is clipped by 0 bases and J by 3 bases, and the sequence between their germline boundaries is 27 bases long. Broad study findings and their caveats: Clinical and demographic metadata were provided uncurated, with the amount varying by source and participant.

With respect to this clone: This receptor's antigen is unknown. Base qualities are not provided; no much larger clone lies one nucleotide away.

In Seattle, one collaborating source enrolled patients while the infection was active and tracked those patients longitudinally over the course of disease. Each collaborating institution followed its own protocols to collect whole blood in K2EDTA tubes. Collaborator samples were shipped for TCRbeta analysis as frozen whole blood, isolated PBMCs, or DNA extracted from either sample type. The immunoSEQ Assay, a bias-controlled multiplex PCR, was used to amplify TCRbeta CDR3 regions from genomic DNA. In the original analysis: Within the assay, amplification of reference gene primers was used to estimate how many nucleated cells each sample contained. To quantify the absolute abundance of each unique TCRbeta CDR3 rearrangement, sequence reads were collapsed and filtered. For each sample, productive Simpson clonality was calculated by taking the square root of Simpson's diversity index across productive rearrangements. The table comes from immuneACCESS by way of TCRdb, which keeps in-frame sequences with V and J called. Part of the clones is missing from these tables; in studies checked, under half for an unresolved V gene and the rest for unknown reasons. Clone size and V and J calls were adopted from that table, with D and trimming inferred from the DNA. For this sample there are about 180,000 clones; approximately 86% appear just once. The top ten hold approximately 0.6% of the sample.

The rearrangement joined TRBV23-1 to TRBJ2-7; the D gene is perhaps TRBD1, on 5 matching bases. TRBV23-1 falls under the ORF class, with uncertain function. Specimen: peripheral blood. The receptor was isolated from a man between 60 and 70 years old with COVID-19, enrolled during active disease. DNA sequence: TGCGCCAGCAGTCAATCTTTGATCCCCCCAGACAGAGGAAAGCACTACGAGCAGTACTTC. Its amino acids are CASSQSLIPPDRGKHYEQYF.